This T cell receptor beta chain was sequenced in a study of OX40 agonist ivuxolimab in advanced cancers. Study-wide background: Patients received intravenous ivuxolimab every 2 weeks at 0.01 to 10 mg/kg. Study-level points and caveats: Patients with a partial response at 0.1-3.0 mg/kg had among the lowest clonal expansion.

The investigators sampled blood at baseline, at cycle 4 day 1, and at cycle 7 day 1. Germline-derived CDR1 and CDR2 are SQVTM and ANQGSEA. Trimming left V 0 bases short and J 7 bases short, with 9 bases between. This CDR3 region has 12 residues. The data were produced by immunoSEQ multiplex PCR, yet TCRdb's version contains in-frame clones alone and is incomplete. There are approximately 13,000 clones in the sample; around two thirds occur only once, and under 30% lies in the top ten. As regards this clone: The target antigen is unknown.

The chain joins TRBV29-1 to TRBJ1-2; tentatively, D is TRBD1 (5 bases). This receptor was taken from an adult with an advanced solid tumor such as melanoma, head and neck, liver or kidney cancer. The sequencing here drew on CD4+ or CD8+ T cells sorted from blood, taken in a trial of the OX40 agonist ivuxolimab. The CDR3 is CSVEDQGGGYTF. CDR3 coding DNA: TGCAGCGTTGAAGACCAGGGAGGTGGCTACACCTTC. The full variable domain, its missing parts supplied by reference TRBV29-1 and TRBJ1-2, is SAVISQKPSRDICQRGTSLTIQCQVDSQVTMMFWYRQQPGQSLTLIATANQGSEATYESGFVIDKFPISRPNLTFSTLTVSNMSPEDSSIYLCSVEDQGGGYTFGSGTRLTVV.